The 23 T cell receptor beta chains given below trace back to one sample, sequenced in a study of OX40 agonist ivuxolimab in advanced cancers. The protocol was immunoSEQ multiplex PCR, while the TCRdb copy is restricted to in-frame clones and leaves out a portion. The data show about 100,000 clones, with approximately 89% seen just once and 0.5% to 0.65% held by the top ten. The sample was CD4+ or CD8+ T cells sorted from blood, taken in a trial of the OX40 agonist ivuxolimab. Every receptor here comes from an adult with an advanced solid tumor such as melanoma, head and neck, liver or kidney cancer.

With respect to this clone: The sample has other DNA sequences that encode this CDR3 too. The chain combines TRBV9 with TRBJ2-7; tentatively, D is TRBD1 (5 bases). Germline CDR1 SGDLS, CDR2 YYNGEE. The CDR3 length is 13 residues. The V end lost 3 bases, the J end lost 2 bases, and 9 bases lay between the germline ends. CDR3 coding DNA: TGTGCCAGCAGCGGGCAGGGTGCCTACGAGCAGTACTTC. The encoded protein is CASSGQGAYEQYF.

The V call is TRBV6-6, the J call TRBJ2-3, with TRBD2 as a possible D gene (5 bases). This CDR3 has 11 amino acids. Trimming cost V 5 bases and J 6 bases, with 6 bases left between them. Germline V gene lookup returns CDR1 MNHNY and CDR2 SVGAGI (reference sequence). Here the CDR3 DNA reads TGTGCCAGCAGTAGAGGGGATACGCAGTATTTT. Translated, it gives CASSRGDTQYF.

CDR3 residues: CASSDSGSQAYEQYF. Here the CDR3 DNA reads TGTGCCAGCAGCGATAGCGGGAGCCAAGCCTACGAGCAGTACTTC. The chain recombines TRBV25-1 with TRBJ2-7, with 9 nucleotides matching TRBD2. J lost 2 bases, V lost 6 bases, and 8 bases had no gene match. The CDR3 has 15 amino acids. CDR1 is MGHDK, CDR2 SYGVNS, per germline.

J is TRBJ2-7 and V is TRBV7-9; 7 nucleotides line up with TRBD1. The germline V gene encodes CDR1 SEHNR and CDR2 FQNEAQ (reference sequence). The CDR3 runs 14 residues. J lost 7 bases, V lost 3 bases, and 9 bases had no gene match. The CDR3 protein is CASSLTGNLGEQYF. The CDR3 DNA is TGTGCCAGCAGCTTGACAGGGAATCTGGGAGAGCAGTACTTC.

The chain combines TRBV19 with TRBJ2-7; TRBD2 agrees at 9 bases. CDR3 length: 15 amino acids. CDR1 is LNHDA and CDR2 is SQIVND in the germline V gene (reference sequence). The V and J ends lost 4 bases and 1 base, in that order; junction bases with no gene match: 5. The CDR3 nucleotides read TGTGCCAGTAGTACACTAGCGGGCAATTCCTACGAGCAGTACTTC. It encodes CASSTLAGNSYEQYF.

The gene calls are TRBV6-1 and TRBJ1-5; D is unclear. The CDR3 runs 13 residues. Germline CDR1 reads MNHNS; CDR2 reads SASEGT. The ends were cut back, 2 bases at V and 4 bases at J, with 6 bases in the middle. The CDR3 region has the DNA TGTGCCAGCAGTGAATTTGAGAATCAGCCCCAGCATTTT. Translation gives CASSEFENQPQHF.

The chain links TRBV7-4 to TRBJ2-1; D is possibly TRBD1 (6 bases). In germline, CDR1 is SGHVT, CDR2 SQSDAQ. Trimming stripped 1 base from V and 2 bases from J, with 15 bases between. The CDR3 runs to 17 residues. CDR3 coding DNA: TGTGCCAGCAGCTTAGTTCGGGACACCGGAACCTACAATGAGCAGTTCTTC. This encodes CASSLVRDTGTYNEQFF.

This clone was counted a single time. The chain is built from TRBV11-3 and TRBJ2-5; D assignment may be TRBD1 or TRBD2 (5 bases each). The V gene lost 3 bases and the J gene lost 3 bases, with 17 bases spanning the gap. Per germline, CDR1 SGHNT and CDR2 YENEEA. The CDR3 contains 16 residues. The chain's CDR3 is CASSFLSTGTKETQYF. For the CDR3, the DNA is TGTGCCAGCAGCTTTCTTTCAACGGGGACGAAAGAGACCCAGTACTTC.

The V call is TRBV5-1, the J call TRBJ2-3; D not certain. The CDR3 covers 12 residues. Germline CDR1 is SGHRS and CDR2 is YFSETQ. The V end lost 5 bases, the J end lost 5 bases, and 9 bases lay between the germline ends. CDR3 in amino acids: CASSMGGDTQYF. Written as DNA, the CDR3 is TGCGCCAGCAGTATGGGTGGAGATACGCAGTATTTT.

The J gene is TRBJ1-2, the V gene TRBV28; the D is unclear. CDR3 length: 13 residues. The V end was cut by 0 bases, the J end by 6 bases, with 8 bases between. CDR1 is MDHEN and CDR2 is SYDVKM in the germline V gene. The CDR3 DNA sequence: TGTGCCAGCAGTTTATGGGAATCGGATGGCTACACCTTC. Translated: CASSLWESDGYTF.

The CDR3 region has the DNA TGCGCCAGCAGCTTGGGAGGGTACACAGATACGCAGTATTTT. Protein product: CASSLGGYTDTQYF. The chain recombines TRBV5-1 with TRBJ2-3; tentatively, D is TRBD2 (5 bases). In germline, CDR1 is SGHRS, CDR2 YFSETQ. The CDR3 spans 14 residues. Trimming shortened V by 0 bases and J by 2 bases, and 7 bases separated the two germline ends.

The DNA for the CDR3 is TGTGCCAGCAGCCAAGATCGGCTAGCGGGACGTGAGACCCAGTACTTC. Protein sequence: CASSQDRLAGRETQYF. J is TRBJ2-5 and V is TRBV14, with TRBD2 matching over 9 bases. Germline-derived CDR1 and CDR2 are SGHDN and FVKESK. Losses at the gene ends were 0 bases for V and 5 bases for J; bases not matched to a gene: 7. The CDR3 contains 16 residues.

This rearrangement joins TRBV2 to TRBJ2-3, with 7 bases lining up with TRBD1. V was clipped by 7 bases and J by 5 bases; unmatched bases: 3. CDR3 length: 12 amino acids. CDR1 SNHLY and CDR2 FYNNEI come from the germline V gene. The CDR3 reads CASINRGDTQYF. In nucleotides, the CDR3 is TGTGCCAGCATTAACAGGGGAGATACGCAGTATTTT.

CDR3 amino acids: CASSLVTGGIQPQHF. CDR3 bases: TGTGCCAGCAGCTTAGTTACAGGGGGCATTCAGCCCCAGCATTTT. The rearrangement joins TRBV7-8 to TRBJ1-5, with 9 nucleotides matching TRBD1. The CDR3 consists of 15 residues. The germline gives CDR1 SGHVS, CDR2 FQNEAQ. V was clipped by 1 base and J by 6 bases; unmatched bases: 4.

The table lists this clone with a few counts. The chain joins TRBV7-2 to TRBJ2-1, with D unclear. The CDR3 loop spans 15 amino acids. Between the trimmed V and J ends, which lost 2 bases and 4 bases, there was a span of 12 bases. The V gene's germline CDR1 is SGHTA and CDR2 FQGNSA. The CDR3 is CASSLNAVGYNEQFF. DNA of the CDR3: TGTGCCAGCAGCTTAAACGCCGTAGGTTACAATGAGCAGTTCTTC. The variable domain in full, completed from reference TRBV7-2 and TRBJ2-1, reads GAGVSQSPSNKVTEKGKDVELRCDPISGHTALYWYRQSLGQGLEFLIYFQGNSAPDKSGLPSDRFSAERTGGSVSTLTIQRTQQEDSAVYLCASSLNAVGYNEQFFGPGTRLTVL.

This chain's CDR3 is CASSYSYRTGQKLFF. The CDR3 DNA is TGTGCCAGCAGTTACTCTTACAGGACAGGACAAAAACTGTTTTTT. The rearrangement joins TRBV6-5 to TRBJ1-4; 7 bases are a match to TRBD1. Unmatched junction bases numbered 7, after V lost 0 bases and J lost 9 bases. CDR1 MNHEY and CDR2 SVGAGI come from the germline V gene. This CDR3 contains 15 residues.

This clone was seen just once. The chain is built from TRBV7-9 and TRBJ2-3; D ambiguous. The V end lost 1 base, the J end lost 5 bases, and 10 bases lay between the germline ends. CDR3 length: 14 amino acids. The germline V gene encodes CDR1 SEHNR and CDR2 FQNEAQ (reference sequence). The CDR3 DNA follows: TGTGCCAGCAGCTTAGACTGGAATGGAGATACGCAGTATTTT. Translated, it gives CASSLDWNGDTQYF.

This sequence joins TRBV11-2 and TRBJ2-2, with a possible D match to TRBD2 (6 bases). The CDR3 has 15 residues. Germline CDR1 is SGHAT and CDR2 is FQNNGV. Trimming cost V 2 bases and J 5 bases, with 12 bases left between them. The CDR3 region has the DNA TGTGCCAGCAGCTTAATTGTAGCGGCTACCGGGGAGCTGTTTTTT. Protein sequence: CASSLIVAATGELFF.

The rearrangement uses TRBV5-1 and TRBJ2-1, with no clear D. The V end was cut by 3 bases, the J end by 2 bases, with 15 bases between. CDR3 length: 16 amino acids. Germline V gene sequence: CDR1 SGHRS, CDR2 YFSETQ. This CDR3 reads CASSSLIGGTYNEQFF. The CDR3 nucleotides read TGCGCCAGCAGCTCCCTAATAGGCGGAACCTACAATGAGCAGTTCTTC.

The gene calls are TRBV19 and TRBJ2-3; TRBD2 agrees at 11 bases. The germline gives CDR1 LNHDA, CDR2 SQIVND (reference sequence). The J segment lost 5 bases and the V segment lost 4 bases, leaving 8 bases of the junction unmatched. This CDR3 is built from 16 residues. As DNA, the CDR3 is TGTGCCAGTAGTACTAAACCGGGACTAGCGGAAGATACGCAGTATTTT. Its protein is CASSTKPGLAEDTQYF.

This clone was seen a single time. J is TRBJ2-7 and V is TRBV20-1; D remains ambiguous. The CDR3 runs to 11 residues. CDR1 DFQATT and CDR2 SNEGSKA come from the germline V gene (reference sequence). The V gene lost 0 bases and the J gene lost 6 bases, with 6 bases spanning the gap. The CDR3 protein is CSAREDPEQYF. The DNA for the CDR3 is TGCAGTGCTAGAGAGGACCCCGAGCAGTACTTC.

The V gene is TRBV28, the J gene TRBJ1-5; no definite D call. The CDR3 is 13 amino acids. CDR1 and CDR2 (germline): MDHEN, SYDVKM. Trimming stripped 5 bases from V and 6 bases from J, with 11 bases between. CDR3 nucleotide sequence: TGTGCCAGCAGTGAACTAATTGGTCAGCCCCAGCATTTT. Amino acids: CASSELIGQPQHF.

CDR3 region: CASSQAQGGTYEQYF. The CDR3 coding sequence is TGCGCCAGCAGCCAAGCGCAGGGGGGGACCTACGAGCAGTACTTC. The chain joins TRBV4-3 to TRBJ2-7; either TRBD1 or TRBD2 may supply D (7 bases each). This CDR3 region has 15 residues. The V gene lost 1 base and the J gene lost 2 bases, with 12 bases spanning the gap. Per the germline V gene, CDR1 is LGHNA and CDR2 is YSLEER.